One and the same sample provided the 21 T cell receptor beta chains below, sequenced in a study of cytomegalovirus exposure and HLA in healthy donors. The PCR made use of 60 Vbeta and 13 Jbeta primers. Some clones are missing from TCRdb's copy, which holds only in-frame ones; the method was immunoSEQ multiplex PCR. The sample lists about 130,000 clones; about 9.2% were seen once. Material for sequencing was PBMCs. These receptor sequences come from a woman in her 40s in good health and CMV-seropositive.

This clone was picked up a small number of times. The V and J genes are TRBV9 and TRBJ1-4; TRBD1 agrees at 7 bases. V dropped 4 bases and J dropped 5; count of bases not matched to a gene: 11. The V gene's germline CDR1 is SGDLS and CDR2 YYNGEE. The CDR3 covers 16 residues. The CDR3 loop is CASSPLSGQFNEKLFF. CDR3 sequence (DNA): TGTGCCAGCAGCCCACTATCGGGACAGTTCAATGAAAAACTGTTTTTT.

The chain joins TRBV1 to TRBJ1-4. TRBV1 is tagged as a pseudogene. This CDR3 comprises 19 residues. Here the CDR3 reads CTSSQDPRSGGASREKLFF. DNA of the CDR3: TGCACCAGCAGCCAAGATCCCCGCTCGGGAGGCGCCTCAAGGGAAAAACTGTTTTTT.

This clone was observed a few times. The chain recombines TRBV19 with TRBJ2-5, with D tentatively TRBD2 (6 bases). The CDR3 is 14 residues long. Germline CDR1 LNHDA, CDR2 SQIVND (reference sequence). Trimming stripped 4 bases from V and 4 bases from J, with 13 bases between. The CDR3 sequence is CASSTSYGGETQYF. CDR3 bases: TGTGCCAGTAGTACGTCCTACGGGGGAGAGACCCAGTACTTC.

This clone was detected only a few times. The chain joins TRBV10-3 to TRBJ1-5, with 12 bases identical to TRBD1. The trim removed 8 bases at V and 6 bases at J, leaving 5 bases unmatched. There are 14 residues in the CDR3. Germline CDR1 reads ENHRY; CDR2 reads SYGVKD. CDR3 region: CAIGGTGGFQPQHF. The CDR3 region has the DNA TGTGCCATCGGCGGGACAGGGGGCTTTCAGCCCCAGCATTTT.

The chain is built from TRBV5-4 and TRBJ2-7, with 9 bases matching TRBD1. This CDR3 comprises 15 residues. Unmatched junction bases numbered 8, after V lost 0 bases and J lost 7 bases. CDR1 and CDR2 from the germline V gene are SGHNT and YYREEE (reference sequence). The CDR3 protein is CASSLGDRASREQYF. The DNA for the CDR3 is TGTGCCAGCAGCTTGGGGGACAGGGCCTCGAGGGAGCAGTACTTC.

As concerns this clone: This sample includes further DNA sequences coding for the same CDR3. The rearrangement joins TRBV5-1 to TRBJ1-1, with TRBD1 as a possible D gene (5 bases). V lost 0 bases and J 3 bases, leaving 9 bases between the germline ends. In germline, CDR1 is SGHRS, CDR2 YFSETQ. This CDR3 spans 14 amino acids. This chain's CDR3 is CASSLGGGDTEAFF. CDR3 DNA: TGCGCCAGCAGCTTGGGCGGGGGAGACACTGAAGCTTTCTTT.

This clone was seen a few times. The V gene is TRBV7-9, the J gene TRBJ1-1; D remains unclear. Trimming removed 2 bases from V and 1 base from J, with 14 bases in between. CDR1 is SEHNR, CDR2 FQNEAQ, per germline (reference sequence). This CDR3 is 16 amino acids long. CDR3 nucleotide sequence: TGTGCCAGCAGCTTACTACCTCTCGCAGGGAACACTGAAGCTTTCTTT. Translation gives CASSLLPLAGNTEAFF.

This clone was recorded a few times. This chain connects TRBV9 to TRBJ1-1; a weak D match, TRBD1 (5 bases). Trimming removed 4 bases at V and 3 bases at J, with 13 bases between. The CDR3 loop spans 14 amino acids. Per germline, CDR1 SGDLS and CDR2 YYNGEE. The CDR3 loop is CASSPTGGYTEAFF. The CDR3 DNA reads TGTGCCAGCAGCCCGACGGGGGGGTACACTGAAGCTTTCTTT.

This clone has a handful of counts. This chain joins TRBV7-6 and TRBJ2-2; D is uncertain. The CDR3 totals 15 residues. The germline V gene encodes CDR1 SGHVS and CDR2 FNYEAQ. V was pared by 4 bases and J by 5 bases, with 14 bases between. CDR3 loop: CASSYSLRVTGELFF. The CDR3, as DNA: TGTGCCAGCAGCTACAGCCTCAGAGTTACCGGGGAGCTGTTTTTT.

In its sample, this clone was seen a few times. The chain uses TRBV6-1 and TRBJ1-4, with 8 bases identical to TRBD1. Per the germline V gene, CDR1 is MNHNS and CDR2 is SASEGT. The CDR3 runs 13 residues. V lost 6 bases to trimming and J lost 8 bases; unmatched junction nucleotides: 5. In nucleotides, the CDR3 is TGTGCCAGCAGGACAGGGGTCGCGGAAAAACTGTTTTTT. Amino acid sequence: CASRTGVAEKLFF.

This clone showed up just a few times. CDR3 in DNA: TGTGCCAGCAGCTTGGCTGGCAGGGGGGATGGACAGCCCCAGCATTTT. Protein product: CASSLAGRGDGQPQHF. The gene calls are TRBV5-8 and TRBJ1-5; 7 nucleotides align to TRBD1. In germline, CDR1 is SGHTS, CDR2 YDEGEE. The CDR3 loop spans 16 amino acids. The junction had 10 bases not matched to a gene; V was cut back by 0 bases and J by 7 bases.

This rearrangement joins TRBV5-5 to TRBJ1-5, with 7 bases lining up with TRBD1. The CDR3 totals 15 residues. V gave up 2 bases and J gave up 2 bases; unmatched junction bases: 4. Looked up from germline, CDR1 is SGHKS and CDR2 is YYEKEE (reference sequence). The CDR3, as DNA: TGTGCCAGCAGCTTATCGGGGACAGGCAATCAGCCCCAGCATTTT. It codes for CASSLSGTGNQPQHF.

The rearrangement links TRBV9 to TRBJ1-3, with D possibly matching TRBD1 (5 bases). Deletions cut 0 bases from V and 3 bases from J, with 10 bases between. CDR3 length equals 15 residues. Per germline, CDR1 SGDLS and CDR2 YYNGEE. The CDR3, as DNA: TGTGCCAGCAGCGTAGCTACGGGGGGTGGAAACACCATATATTTT. It encodes CASSVATGGGNTIYF.

This clone was seen a few times. This chain uses TRBV2 with TRBJ2-2; 10 bases fit TRBD2. Germline lookup yields CDR1 SNHLY and CDR2 FYNNEI. The J segment lost 1 base and the V segment lost 6 bases, leaving 5 bases of the junction unmatched. CDR3 length: 16 amino acids. DNA for the CDR3: TGTGCCAGCAGGGCTAGCGGGGGAAAGAACACCGGGGAGCTGTTTTTT. Protein: CASRASGGKNTGELFF.

This clone was picked up a small number of times. The V call is TRBV19, the J call TRBJ1-2, with TRBD1 matching over 7 bases. Unmatched junction bases numbered 6, after V lost 2 bases and J lost 3 bases. CDR1 and CDR2 (germline): LNHDA, SQIVND (reference sequence). CDR3 length equals 15 residues. The CDR3 sequence is CASSIFDRVDYGYTF. The DNA of the CDR3 is TGTGCCAGTAGTATATTCGACAGGGTGGACTATGGCTACACCTTC.

The genes are TRBV7-2 and TRBJ1-5; D is undetermined. The CDR3 covers 12 residues. Per the germline V gene, CDR1 is SGHTA and CDR2 is FQGNSA. V was clipped by 5 bases and J by 6 bases, with 8 bases between them. CDR3 sequence: CASSPSGQPQHF. The DNA for the CDR3 is TGTGCCAGCAGCCCGTCGGGTCAGCCCCAGCATTTT.

This clone was found a few times. The chain links TRBV4-1 to TRBJ1-3; 7 nucleotides align to TRBD1. Germline V gene sequence: CDR1 MGHRA, CDR2 YSYEKL. Losses at the gene ends were 4 bases for V and 4 bases for J; bases not matched to a gene: 10. CDR3 length equals 16 residues. The DNA for the CDR3 is TGCGCCAGCAGCCCCCGGTGGGACAGCCCCGGAAACACCATATATTTT. It specifies CASSPRWDSPGNTIYF.

This clone was seen a few times. The chain joins TRBV12-2 to TRBJ1-5; the table's D call, TRBD1, was not checked against the DNA. TRBV12-2 is tagged as a pseudogene. This CDR3 has 17 amino acids. For the CDR3, the DNA is TGTGCAAGTCGCGTGACAGGGGGAGTAAATAGCAATCAGCCCCAGCATTTT. Protein product: CASRVTGGVNSNQPQHF.

The J gene is TRBJ1-2, the V gene TRBV5-6; the match to TRBD1 covers 8 bases. The junction had 16 bases not matched to a gene; V was cut back by 1 base and J by 8 bases. There are 17 residues in the CDR3. Germline V lookup: CDR1 SGHDT, CDR2 YYEEEE. The CDR3 reads CASSLSKAGTGGLGYTF. The DNA for the CDR3 is TGTGCCAGCAGCTTGTCCAAGGCGGGCACAGGGGGTTTGGGCTACACCTTC.

The table lists this clone with a few counts. The chain couples TRBV7-9 to TRBJ2-1, with a tentative D call TRBD2 (5 bases). V lost 1 base, J lost 1 base, and 11 bases lay in between. CDR1 and CDR2 from the germline V gene are SEHNR and FQNEAQ (reference sequence). This CDR3 is built from 16 residues. CDR3 coding DNA: TGTGCCAGCAGCTTAGTGGCGGGCGGGTCCTACAATGAGCAGTTCTTC. It encodes CASSLVAGGSYNEQFF.

This clone was observed a few times. The CDR3 spells CASSYQGQNNSPLHF. CDR3 bases: TGTGCCAGCAGTTACCAGGGACAGAATAATTCACCCCTCCACTTT. The chain couples TRBV6-5 to TRBJ1-6; 7 bases match TRBD1. V gave up 2 bases and J gave up 5 bases; unmatched junction bases: 3. CDR1 and CDR2 (germline): MNHEY, SVGAGI. The CDR3 has 15 amino acids.